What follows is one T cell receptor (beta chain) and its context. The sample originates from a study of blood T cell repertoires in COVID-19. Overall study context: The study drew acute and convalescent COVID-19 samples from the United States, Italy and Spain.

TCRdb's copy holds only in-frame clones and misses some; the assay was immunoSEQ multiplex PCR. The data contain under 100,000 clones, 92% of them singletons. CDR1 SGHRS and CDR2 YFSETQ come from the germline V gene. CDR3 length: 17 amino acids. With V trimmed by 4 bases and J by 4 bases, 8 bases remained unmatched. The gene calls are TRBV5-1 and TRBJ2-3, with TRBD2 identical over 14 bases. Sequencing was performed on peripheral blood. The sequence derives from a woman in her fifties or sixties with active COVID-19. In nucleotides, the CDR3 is TGCGCCAGCAGCCCCGGGACTAGCGGGAGTCTTCCAGATACGCAGTATTTT. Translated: CASSPGTSGSLPDTQYF.